This T cell receptor (beta chain) was retrieved from a study of blood T cell repertoires in COVID-19. On the study more broadly: Specimens from acute and convalescent COVID-19 originated in the United States, Italy and Spain. The cDNA or gDNA used as material had been derived from T cells, B-cell-depleted T cells, or PBMCs.

Source study methods: Estimated nucleated cell counts came from reference gene primer amplification. Assay: immunoSEQ multiplex PCR; the TCRdb copy retains only in-frame clones and omits some. V, J and clone size reflect that table, while D and trimming were determined from the DNA. This sample has approximately 27,000 clones, with around 83% found just once. Germline V CDR1 and CDR2: MNHEY, SVGAGI. The V gene end was trimmed by 2 bases and the J gene end by 6 bases; junction bases not matched to a gene: 9. This CDR3 comprises 16 residues. The V gene is TRBV6-5, the J gene TRBJ2-1, with 8 nucleotides matching TRBD2. This receptor was taken from a human donor in a cohort sampled during active COVID-19. The specimen sequenced was peripheral blood. The CDR3 loop reads CASSYIGRGGLNEQFF. In DNA form, the CDR3 reads TGTGCCAGCAGTTACATCGGCCGGGGGGGCCTCAATGAGCAGTTCTTC.